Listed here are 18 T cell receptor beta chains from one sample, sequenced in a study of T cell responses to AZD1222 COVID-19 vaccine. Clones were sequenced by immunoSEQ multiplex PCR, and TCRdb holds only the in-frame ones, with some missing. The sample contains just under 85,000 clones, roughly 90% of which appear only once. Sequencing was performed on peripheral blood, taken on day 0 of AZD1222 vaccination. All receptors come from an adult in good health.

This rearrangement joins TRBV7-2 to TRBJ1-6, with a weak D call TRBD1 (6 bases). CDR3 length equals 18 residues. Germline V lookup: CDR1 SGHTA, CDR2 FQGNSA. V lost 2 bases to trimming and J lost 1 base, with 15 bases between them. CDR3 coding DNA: TGTGCCAGCAGCTTATTCGCTCAAGGGGGATCCTATAATTCACCCCTCCACTTT. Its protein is CASSLFAQGGSYNSPLHF.

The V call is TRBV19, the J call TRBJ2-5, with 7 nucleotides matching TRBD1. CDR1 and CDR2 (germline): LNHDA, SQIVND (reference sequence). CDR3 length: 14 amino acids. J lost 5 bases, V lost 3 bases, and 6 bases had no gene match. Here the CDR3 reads CASSIQGVRETQYF. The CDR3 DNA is TGTGCCAGTAGTATTCAGGGGGTTAGGGAGACCCAGTACTTC.

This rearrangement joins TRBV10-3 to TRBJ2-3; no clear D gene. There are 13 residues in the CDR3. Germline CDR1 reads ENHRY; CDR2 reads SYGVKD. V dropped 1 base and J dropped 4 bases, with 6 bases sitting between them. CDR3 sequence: CAISELASDTQYF. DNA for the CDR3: TGTGCCATCAGTGAGTTGGCTTCAGATACGCAGTATTTT.

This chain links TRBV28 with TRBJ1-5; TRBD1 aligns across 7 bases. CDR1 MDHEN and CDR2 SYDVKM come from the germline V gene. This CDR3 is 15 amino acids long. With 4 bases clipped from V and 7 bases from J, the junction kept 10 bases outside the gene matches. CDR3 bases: TGTGCCAGCAGTTCCCCTCAGGGACAGAGGCAGCCCCAGCATTTT. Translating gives CASSSPQGQRQPQHF.

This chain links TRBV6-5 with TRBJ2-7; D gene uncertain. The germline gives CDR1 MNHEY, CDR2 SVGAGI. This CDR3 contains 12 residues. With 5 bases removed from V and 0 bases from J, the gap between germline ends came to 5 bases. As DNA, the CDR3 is TGTGCCAGCAGTAAGGGCTCCTACGAGCAGTACTTC. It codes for CASSKGSYEQYF.

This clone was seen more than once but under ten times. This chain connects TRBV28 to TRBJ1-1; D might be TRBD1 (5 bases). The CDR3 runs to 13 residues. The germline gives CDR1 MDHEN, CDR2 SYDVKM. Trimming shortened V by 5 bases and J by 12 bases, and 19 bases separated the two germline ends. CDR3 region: CASSPPGQSGTFF. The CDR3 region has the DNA TGTGCCAGCAGTCCCCCGGGGCAGTCTGGAACTTTCTTT.

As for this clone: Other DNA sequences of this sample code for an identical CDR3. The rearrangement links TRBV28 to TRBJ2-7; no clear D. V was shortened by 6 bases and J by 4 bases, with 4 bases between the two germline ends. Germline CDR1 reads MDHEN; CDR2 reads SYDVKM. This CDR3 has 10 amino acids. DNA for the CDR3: TGTGCCAGCAGCGGTTACGAGCAGTACTTC. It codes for CASSGYEQYF.

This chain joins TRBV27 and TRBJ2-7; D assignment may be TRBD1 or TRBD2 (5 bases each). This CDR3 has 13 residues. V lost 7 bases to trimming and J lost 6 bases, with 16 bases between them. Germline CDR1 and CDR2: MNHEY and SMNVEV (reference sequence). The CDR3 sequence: CASKGGGSGEQYF. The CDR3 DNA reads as TGTGCCAGCAAAGGTGGGGGTTCGGGCGAGCAGTACTTC.

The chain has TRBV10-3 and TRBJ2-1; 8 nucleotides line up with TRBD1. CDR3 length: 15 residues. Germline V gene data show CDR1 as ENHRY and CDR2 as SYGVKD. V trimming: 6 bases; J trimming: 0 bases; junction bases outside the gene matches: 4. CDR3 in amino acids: CAISPGTGSYNEQFF. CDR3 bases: TGTGCCATCAGCCCCGGGACAGGCTCCTACAATGAGCAGTTCTTC.

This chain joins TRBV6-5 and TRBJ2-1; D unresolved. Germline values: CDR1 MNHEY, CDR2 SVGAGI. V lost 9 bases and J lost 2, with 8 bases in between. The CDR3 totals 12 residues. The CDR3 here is CASGVAYNEQFF. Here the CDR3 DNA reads TGTGCCAGTGGGGTAGCCTACAATGAGCAGTTCTTC.

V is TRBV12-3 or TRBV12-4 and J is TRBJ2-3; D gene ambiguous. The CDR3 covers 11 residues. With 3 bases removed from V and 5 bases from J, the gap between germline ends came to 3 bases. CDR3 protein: CASSFVDTQYF. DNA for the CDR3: TGTGCCAGCAGTTTTGTAGATACGCAGTATTTT.

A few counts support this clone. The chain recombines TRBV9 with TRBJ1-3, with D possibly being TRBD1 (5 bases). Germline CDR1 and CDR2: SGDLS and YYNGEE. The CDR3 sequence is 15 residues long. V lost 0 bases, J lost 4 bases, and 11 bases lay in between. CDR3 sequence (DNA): TGTGCCAGCAGCGTAGAGGGGTTAGGAGGAAACACCATATATTTT. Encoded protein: CASSVEGLGGNTIYF.

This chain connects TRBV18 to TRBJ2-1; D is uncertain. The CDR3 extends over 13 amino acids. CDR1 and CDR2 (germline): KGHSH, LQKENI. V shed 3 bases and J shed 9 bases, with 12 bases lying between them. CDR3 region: CASSPSSRSEQFF. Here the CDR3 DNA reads TGTGCCAGCTCACCCTCTAGTAGGAGTGAGCAGTTCTTC.

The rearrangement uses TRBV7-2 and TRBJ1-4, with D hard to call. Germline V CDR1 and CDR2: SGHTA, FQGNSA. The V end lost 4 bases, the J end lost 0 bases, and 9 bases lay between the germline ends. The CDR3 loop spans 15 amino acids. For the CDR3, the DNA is TGTGCCAGCAGCTCCGGGGATACAACTAATGAAAAACTGTTTTTT. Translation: CASSSGDTTNEKLFF. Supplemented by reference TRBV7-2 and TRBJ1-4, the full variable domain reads GAGVSQSPSNKVTEKGKDVELRCDPISGHTALYWYRQSLGQGLEFLIYFQGNSAPDKSGLPSDRFSAERTGGSVSTLTIQRTQQEDSAVYLCASSSGDTTNEKLFFGSGTQLSVL.

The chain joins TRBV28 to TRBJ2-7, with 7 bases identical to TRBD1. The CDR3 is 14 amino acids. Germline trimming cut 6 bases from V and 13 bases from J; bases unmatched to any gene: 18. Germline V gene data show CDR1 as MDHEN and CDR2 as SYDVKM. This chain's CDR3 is CASRETLTGSFTYF. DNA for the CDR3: TGTGCCAGCAGAGAAACCTTGACAGGGTCCTTTACCTACTTC.

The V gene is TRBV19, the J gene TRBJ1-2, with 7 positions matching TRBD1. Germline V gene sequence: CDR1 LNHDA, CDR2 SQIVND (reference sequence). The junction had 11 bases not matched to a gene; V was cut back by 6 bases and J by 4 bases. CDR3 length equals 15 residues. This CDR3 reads CASSTMTGLGYGYTF. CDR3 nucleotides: TGTGCCAGTAGCACTATGACAGGGCTCGGCTATGGCTACACCTTC.

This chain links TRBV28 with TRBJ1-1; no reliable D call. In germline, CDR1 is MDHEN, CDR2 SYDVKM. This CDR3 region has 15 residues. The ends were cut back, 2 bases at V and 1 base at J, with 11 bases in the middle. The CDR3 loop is CASSLGGRSNTEAFF. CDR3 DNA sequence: TGTGCCAGCAGTTTAGGTGGACGGTCGAACACTGAAGCTTTCTTT.

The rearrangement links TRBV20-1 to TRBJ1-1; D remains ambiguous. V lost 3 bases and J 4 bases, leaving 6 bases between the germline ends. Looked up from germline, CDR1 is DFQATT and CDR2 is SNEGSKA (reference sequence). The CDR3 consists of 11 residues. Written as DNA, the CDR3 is TGCAGTGCTAGTCGGGCCACTGAAGCTTTCTTT. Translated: CSASRATEAFF.